The 21 T cell receptor beta chains below come from one sample, sequenced in a study of blood T cell repertoires in COVID-19. Sequenced by immunoSEQ multiplex PCR; TCRdb stores in-frame clones only, minus some. The table shows around 160,000 clones, with 75% to 90% occurring only once. The sample comprised peripheral blood. The receptors come from a man aged 18 to 30 with COVID-19, enrolled during active disease.

The chain uses TRBV19 and TRBJ2-7; D perhaps matches TRBD2 (6 bases). With 9 bases removed from V and 0 bases from J, the gap between germline ends came to 12 bases. Per germline, CDR1 LNHDA and CDR2 SQIVND (reference sequence). The CDR3 is 13 residues long. The CDR3 sequence is CASRGSPSYEQYF. The CDR3 DNA is TGTGCCAGCCGGGGGTCCCCCTCCTACGAGCAGTACTTC.

The V call is TRBV25-1, the J call TRBJ2-3; maybe TRBD2 (6 bases). The CDR3 runs to 15 residues. The germline gives CDR1 MGHDK, CDR2 SYGVNS. The V and J ends lost 2 bases and 4 bases respectively, with 13 bases between them. CDR3 loop: CASSEVMEGADTQYF. CDR3 sequence (DNA): TGTGCCAGCAGTGAAGTTATGGAGGGTGCAGATACGCAGTATTTT.

The chain combines TRBV12-5 with TRBJ2-5; TRBD2 might be the D (7 bases). V lost 4 bases, J lost 5 bases, and 17 bases lay in between. The germline CDR1 and CDR2 sequences are LGHNT and FRNRAP. The CDR3 length is 15 residues. The CDR3 reads CASGSGMGGHETQYF. The CDR3 region has the DNA TGTGCTAGTGGTTCCGGGATGGGGGGGCACGAGACCCAGTACTTC. The full variable domain, rest sourced from reference TRBV12-5 and TRBJ2-5, is DARVTQTPRHKVTEMGQEVTMRCQPILGHNTVFWYRQTMMQGLELLAYFRNRAPLDDSGMPKDRFSAEMPDATLATLKIQPSEPRDSAVYFCASGSGMGGHETQYFGPGTRLLVL.

This rearrangement joins TRBV6-6 to TRBJ2-5, with D perhaps matching TRBD2 (6 bases). The CDR3 contains 15 residues. Germline lookup yields CDR1 MNHNY and CDR2 SVGAGI (reference sequence). V was pared by 6 bases and J by 3 bases, with 17 bases between. The CDR3 here is CASSPTRGAKETQYF. The CDR3 bases are TGTGCCAGCAGCCCTACCCGCGGGGCAAAAGAGACCCAGTACTTC.

The V call is TRBV7-2, the J call TRBJ2-7, with 9 positions matching TRBD1. The V gene end was trimmed by 4 bases and the J gene end by 2 bases; junction bases not matched to a gene: 6. Germline V CDR1 and CDR2: SGHTA, FQGNSA. The CDR3 has 15 amino acids. The CDR3 protein is CASSYGGTGTYEQYF. The CDR3 region has the DNA TGTGCCAGCAGCTATGGCGGGACAGGGACCTACGAGCAGTACTTC.

This clone appeared a few times. The chain couples TRBV27 to TRBJ1-5; D is unresolved. The length of the CDR3 is 15 residues. Germline CDR1 MNHEY, CDR2 SMNVEV (reference sequence). Trimming removed 10 bases from V and 1 base from J, with 17 bases in between. Here the CDR3 DNA reads TGTGCCACTAACCCCCGGACGGGAAGCAATCAGCCCCAGCATTTT. Amino acids: CATNPRTGSNQPQHF.

The chain recombines TRBV6-5 with TRBJ2-7; 9 bases agree with TRBD1. Germline assignment: CDR1 MNHEY and CDR2 SVGAGI. Trimming at V came to 5 bases and at J to 3 bases, leaving 8 bases not matched to a gene. The CDR3 contains 15 residues. The CDR3 bases are TGTGCCAGCAGTACCGGACAGGGGACTTTCTACGAGCAGTACTTC. Translation gives CASSTGQGTFYEQYF.

This chain links TRBV6-5 with TRBJ1-4; D unclear. Germline V gene sequence: CDR1 MNHEY, CDR2 SVGAGI. Trimming shortened V by 3 bases and J by 4 bases, and 9 bases separated the two germline ends. The CDR3 is made up of 14 amino acids. This CDR3 is CASSYGQVNEKLFF. In DNA, the CDR3 is TGTGCCAGCAGTTATGGGCAGGTTAATGAAAAACTGTTTTTT.

The CDR3: CASSRIATSYEQYF. CDR3 DNA: TGTGCCAGCAGCCGAATAGCGACCTCCTACGAGCAGTACTTC. The chain is built from TRBV16 and TRBJ2-7, with D maybe TRBD2 (5 bases). Germline V gives CDR1 KGHSY, CDR2 FQNENV. CDR3 size: 14 residues. V lost 4 bases and J lost 0, with 10 bases in between.

The chain recombines TRBV4-3 with TRBJ2-3; 9 positions agree with TRBD1. The germline V gene has CDR1 LGHNA and CDR2 YSLEER. Trimming removed 0 bases from V and 4 bases from J; junction bases left unmatched: 2. CDR3 length equals 15 residues. As DNA, the CDR3 is TGCGCCAGCAGCCAAGAAGACAGGGGGGCAGATACGCAGTATTTT. Its protein is CASSQEDRGADTQYF.

The genes are TRBV2 and TRBJ2-7, with 8 bases identical to TRBD2. The germline V gene has CDR1 SNHLY and CDR2 FYNNEI. This CDR3 is built from 15 residues. After removal of 6 bases from V and 3 bases from J, the junction contained 10 bases not matched to a gene. The CDR3 region has the DNA TGTGCCAGCAGCGCCTGGACTAGCCACAACTACGAGCAGTACTTC. Residues: CASSAWTSHNYEQYF.

The chain recombines TRBV5-1 with TRBJ2-1; TRBD2 matches at 10 bases. Germline V gene data show CDR1 as SGHRS and CDR2 as YFSETQ. Trimming at V came to 0 bases and at J to 6 bases, leaving 0 bases not matched to a gene. CDR3 length: 14 amino acids. CDR3: CASSLASGGNEQFF. In nucleotides, the CDR3 is TGCGCCAGCAGCTTGGCTAGCGGGGGCAATGAGCAGTTCTTC. The full variable domain, rest sourced from reference TRBV5-1 and TRBJ2-1, is KAGVTQTPRYLIKTRGQQVTLSCSPISGHRSVSWYQQTPGQGLQFLFEYFSETQRNKGNFPGRFSGRQFSNSRSEMNVSTLELGDSALYLCASSLASGGNEQFFGPGTRLTVL.

The chain employs TRBV27 and TRBJ2-3; 7 bases align to TRBD2. CDR1 is MNHEY, CDR2 SMNVEV, per germline (reference sequence). Trimming removed 4 bases from V and 9 bases from J; junction bases left unmatched: 4. CDR3 length equals 12 residues. The CDR3 reads CASSSDGRTQYF. The CDR3, as DNA: TGTGCCAGCAGTTCCGACGGGAGGACGCAGTATTTT.

On this clone: Other nucleotide sequences in the sample specify the same CDR3. This chain joins TRBV19 and TRBJ2-7; D possibly corresponds to TRBD2 (6 bases). The germline V and J ends were trimmed by 1 base and 2 bases, with 6 bases remaining between them. This CDR3 comprises 13 residues. The V gene's germline CDR1 is LNHDA and CDR2 SQIVND (reference sequence). The CDR3 sequence is CASSIAGAYEQYF. The CDR3 DNA sequence: TGTGCCAGTAGTATAGCGGGAGCCTACGAGCAGTACTTC.

This clone occurred once. The CDR3 region has the DNA TGCAGCGTTGAGGGACAGAGAATGAACACTGAAGCTTTCTTT. It yields the protein CSVEGQRMNTEAFF. The chain is built from TRBV29-1 and TRBJ1-1, with 7 bases aligning to TRBD1. This CDR3 contains 14 residues. Germline assignment: CDR1 SQVTM and CDR2 ANQGSEA. V shed 3 bases, J shed 0 bases, and the junction held 4 bases outside the gene matches.

This chain uses TRBV3-1 (or the pseudogene TRBV3-2) with TRBJ2-7; 10 bases map to TRBD1. This CDR3 is 15 amino acids long. CDR1 LGHDT and CDR2 YNNKEL come from the germline V gene (reference sequence). The trim removed 6 bases at V and 3 bases at J, leaving 8 bases unmatched. CDR3 DNA: TGTGCCAGCAGTCGAGCCGGGGACAGGGGCTACGAGCAGTACTTC. Translating gives CASSRAGDRGYEQYF.

This sequence joins TRBV15 and TRBJ2-4; 8 bases agree with TRBD1. The CDR3 covers 15 residues. Unmatched junction bases numbered 5, after V lost 0 bases and J lost 7 bases. Germline loops: CDR1 LNHNV, CDR2 YYDKDF (reference sequence). Written as DNA, the CDR3 is TGTGCCACCAGCAGAGATCCAGGGGGCAATAACATTCAGTACTTC. Translated, it gives CATSRDPGGNNIQYF.

The genes are TRBV24-1 and TRBJ2-3; TRBD2 aligns across 8 bases. The CDR3 spans 16 residues. From germline, CDR1 is KGHDR and CDR2 SFDVKD. Trimming took 5 bases from V and 5 from J; bases not matched to a gene: 11. The CDR3 coding sequence is TGTGCCACCAGTGCTTCTGTCGGGGGGGCGGGAGATACGCAGTATTTT. Its translation is CATSASVGGAGDTQYF.

This chain joins TRBV28 and TRBJ1-3; D is possibly TRBD1 (5 bases). The CDR3 loop spans 16 amino acids. The ends were cut back, 6 bases at V and 4 bases at J, with 19 bases in the middle. CDR1 and CDR2 (germline): MDHEN, SYDVKM. The CDR3, as DNA: TGTGCCAGCAGCCTACAGGCTCTGACTTCCGGAAACACCATATATTTT. This gives the protein CASSLQALTSGNTIYF.

The V and J genes are TRBV7-9 and TRBJ2-7; 7 bases are a match to TRBD2. The CDR3 has 15 amino acids. The germline V gene has CDR1 SEHNR and CDR2 FQNEAQ (reference sequence). Trimming cost V 2 bases and J 3 bases; bases outside gene matches: 7. CDR3: CASSLLASGLYEQYF. In DNA, the CDR3 is TGTGCCAGCAGCTTATTGGCTAGCGGCCTCTACGAGCAGTACTTC.

The genes are TRBV19 and TRBJ2-2; D is possibly TRBD1 (6 bases). The V gene's germline CDR1 is LNHDA and CDR2 SQIVND (reference sequence). The CDR3 contains 15 residues. The V end was cut by 2 bases, the J end by 1 base, with 8 bases between. CDR3 nucleotides: TGTGCCAGTAGTATAACGGGACAGAACACCGGGGAGCTGTTTTTT. Its translation: CASSITGQNTGELFF.